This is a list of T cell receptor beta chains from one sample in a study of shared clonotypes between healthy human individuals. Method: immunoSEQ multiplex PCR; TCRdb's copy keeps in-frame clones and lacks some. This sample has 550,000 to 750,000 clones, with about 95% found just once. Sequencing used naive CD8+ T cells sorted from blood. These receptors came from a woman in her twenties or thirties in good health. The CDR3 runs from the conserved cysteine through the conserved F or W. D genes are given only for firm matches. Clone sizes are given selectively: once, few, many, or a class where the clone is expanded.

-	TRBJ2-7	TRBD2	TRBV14	CASSQRTSGSIYEQYF	TGTGCCAGCAGCCAAAGGACTAGCGGGAGTATTTACGAGCAGTACTTC
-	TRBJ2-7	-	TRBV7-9	CASSLALSYEQYF	TGTGCCAGCAGCTTAGCGCTGAGCTACGAGCAGTACTTC
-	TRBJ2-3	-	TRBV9	CASSLVSGASTDTQYF	TGTGCCAGCAGCCTGGTTAGCGGCGCTAGCACAGATACGCAGTATTTT
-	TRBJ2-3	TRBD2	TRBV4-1	CASSHGVSGITDTQYF	TGCGCCAGCAGCCATGGGGTTAGCGGGATCACAGATACGCAGTATTTT
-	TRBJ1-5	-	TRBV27	CASSEVWGFNQPQHF	TGTGCCAGCAGCGAGGTGTGGGGGTTCAATCAGCCCCAGCATTTT
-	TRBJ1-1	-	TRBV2	CASNWGSDMNTEAFF	TGTGCCAGCAACTGGGGCAGCGACATGAACACTGAAGCTTTCTTT
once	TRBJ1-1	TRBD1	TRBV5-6	CASSLEGQDSEAFF	TGTGCCAGCAGCTTAGAGGGACAGGACTCTGAAGCTTTCTTT
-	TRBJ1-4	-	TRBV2	CASRVDTSTNEKLFF	TGTGCCAGCAGGGTCGACACGTCAACTAATGAAAAACTGTTTTTT
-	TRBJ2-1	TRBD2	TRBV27	CASSLGTSGRGEQFF	TGTGCCAGCAGTTTAGGGACTAGCGGGAGAGGTGAGCAGTTCTTC
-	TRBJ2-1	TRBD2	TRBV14	CASSQGLAGLMNEQFF	TGTGCCAGCAGCCAAGGACTAGCGGGGCTCATGAATGAGCAGTTCTTC
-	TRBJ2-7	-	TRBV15	CATSRPDYMKTYEQYF	TGTGCCACCAGCAGACCAGACTACATGAAGACCTACGAGCAGTACTTC
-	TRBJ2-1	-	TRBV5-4	CASSDDGGQFF	TGTGCCAGCAGCGATGACGGGGGGCAGTTCTTC
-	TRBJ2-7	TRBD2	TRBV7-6	CASSPTSGNSYEQYF	TGTGCCAGCAGCCCGACTAGCGGAAACTCCTACGAGCAGTACTTC
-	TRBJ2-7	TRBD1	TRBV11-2	CASSLEQGNYEQYF	TGTGCCAGCAGCTTAGAACAGGGGAACTACGAGCAGTACTTC
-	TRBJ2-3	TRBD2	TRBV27	CASTLAGTYTQYF	TGTGCCAGCACACTAGCGGGAACATATACGCAGTATTTT
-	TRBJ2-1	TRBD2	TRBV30	CAWSGGTVDRFF	TGTGCCTGGAGCGGGGGGACCGTAGATCGGTTCTTC
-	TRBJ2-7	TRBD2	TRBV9	CASSVDGGSDEQYF	TGTGCCAGCAGCGTAGACGGCGGGAGTGACGAGCAGTACTTC
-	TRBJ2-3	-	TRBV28	CASRHQWAGSTDTQYF	TGTGCCAGCAGACACCAATGGGCGGGAAGCACAGATACGCAGTATTTT
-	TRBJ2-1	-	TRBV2	CASRGGDNEQFF	TGTGCCAGCAGGGGCGGGGATAATGAGCAGTTCTTC
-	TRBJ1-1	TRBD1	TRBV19	CASGQGMNTEAFF	TGTGCCAGTGGACAGGGTATGAACACTGAAGCTTTCTTT
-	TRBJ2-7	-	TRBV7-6	CASSLARGRASSYEQYF	TGTGCCAGCAGCTTAGCGAGGGGACGGGCCAGCTCCTACGAGCAGTACTTC
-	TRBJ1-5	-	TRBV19	CASSIFHLGQPQHF	TGTGCCAGTAGTATTTTCCATCTGGGACAGCCCCAGCATTTT
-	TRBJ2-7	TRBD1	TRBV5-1	CASQGQGALEQYF	TGCGCCAGCCAGGGACAGGGGGCATTAGAGCAGTACTTC
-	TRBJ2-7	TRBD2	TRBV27	CASSLSGRALYEQYF	TGTGCCAGCAGTTTGAGTGGGAGGGCTCTCTACGAGCAGTACTTC
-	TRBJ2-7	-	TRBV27	CASSTGFYEQYF	TGTGCCAGCAGTACAGGGTTCTACGAGCAGTACTTC
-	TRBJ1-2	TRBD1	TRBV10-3	CAISESTGGGYGYTF	TGTGCCATCAGTGAGTCGACAGGGGGAGGCTATGGCTACACCTTC
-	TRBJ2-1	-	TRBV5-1	CASSMGKVNEQFF	TGCGCCAGCAGCATGGGGAAAGTCAATGAGCAGTTCTTC
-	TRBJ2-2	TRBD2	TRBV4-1	CAIQREYATGELFF	TGCGCCATTCAGCGGGAGTATGCCACCGGGGAGCTGTTTTTT
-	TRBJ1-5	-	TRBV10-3	CATSEGVGGSNQPQHF	TGTGCCACAAGTGAGGGAGTGGGGGGCAGCAATCAGCCCCAGCATTTT
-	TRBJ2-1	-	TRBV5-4	CASSPLGQQEQFF	TGTGCCAGCAGCCCCCTAGGCCAGCAGGAGCAGTTCTTC
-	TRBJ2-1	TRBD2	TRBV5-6	CASSWSTSGRFNEQFF	TGTGCCAGCAGCTGGTCTACTAGCGGGAGGTTTAATGAGCAGTTCTTC
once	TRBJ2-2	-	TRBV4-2	CASSQESGVDGELFF	TGTGCCAGCAGCCAAGAGTCCGGGGTTGACGGGGAGCTGTTTTTT
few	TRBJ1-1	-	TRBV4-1	CASSPIVGGVTEAFF	TGCGCCAGCAGCCCGATCGTGGGGGGGGTCACTGAAGCTTTCTTT
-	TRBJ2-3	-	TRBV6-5	CASSYSRAASTDTQYF	TGTGCCAGCAGTTACTCTAGGGCAGCATCCACAGATACGCAGTATTTT
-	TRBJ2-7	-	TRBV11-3	CASSPGKGFYEQYF	TGTGCCAGCAGCCCCGGTAAGGGCTTCTACGAGCAGTACTTC
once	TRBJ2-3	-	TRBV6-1	CASGQLGDTQYF	TGTGCCAGCGGACAACTCGGGGATACGCAGTATTTT
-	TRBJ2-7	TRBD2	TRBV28	CASRRDGTRYEQYF	TGTGCCAGCAGACGCGACGGGACTAGATACGAGCAGTACTTC
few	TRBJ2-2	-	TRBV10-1	CASSPWEGGGGELFF	TGCGCCAGCAGCCCCTGGGAGGGGGGAGGCGGGGAGCTGTTTTTT
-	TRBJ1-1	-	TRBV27	CASSSKGIRGAFF	TGTGCCAGCAGTTCGAAGGGGATAAGGGGAGCTTTCTTT
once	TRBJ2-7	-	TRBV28	CASSLQGGLLDYEQYF	TGTGCCAGCAGTTTACAGGGGGGACTCTTGGACTACGAGCAGTACTTC
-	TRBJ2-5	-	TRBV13	CASSWVQGLRETQYF	TGTGCCAGCAGCTGGGTGCAGGGACTCCGGGAGACCCAGTACTTC
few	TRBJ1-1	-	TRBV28	CASSPGLEAFF	TGTGCCAGCAGTCCTGGACTTGAAGCTTTCTTT
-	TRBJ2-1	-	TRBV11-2	CASSSTGGSYNEQFF	TGTGCCAGCAGCTCCACTGGGGGGTCCTACAATGAGCAGTTCTTC
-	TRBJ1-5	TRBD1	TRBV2	CASSVTGVQPQHF	TGTGCCAGCAGTGTAACAGGGGTGCAGCCCCAGCATTTT
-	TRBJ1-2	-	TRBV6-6	CASKRPEQNYGYTF	TGTGCCAGCAAACGACCCGAGCAGAACTATGGCTACACCTTC
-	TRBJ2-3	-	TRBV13	CASSFPADRTSTDTQYF	TGTGCCAGCAGCTTTCCCGCGGACAGAACTAGCACAGATACGCAGTATTTT
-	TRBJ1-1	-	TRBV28	CASSRLQWGTEAFF	TGTGCCAGCAGTAGGCTTCAGTGGGGTACTGAAGCTTTCTTT
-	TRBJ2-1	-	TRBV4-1	CASSHYPRNSYNEQFF	TGCGCCAGCAGCCACTACCCACGGAACTCCTACAATGAGCAGTTCTTC
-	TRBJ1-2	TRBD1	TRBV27	CASRLTGYGAGYGYTF	TGTGCCAGCAGGCTGACAGGGTACGGGGCTGGCTATGGCTACACCTTC
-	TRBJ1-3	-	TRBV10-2	CASSDRWDTIYF	TGCGCCAGCAGTGACAGGTGGGACACCATATATTTT
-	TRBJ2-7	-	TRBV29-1	CSGGDTYEQYF	TGCAGCGGAGGAGATACCTACGAGCAGTACTTC
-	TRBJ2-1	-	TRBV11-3	CASSLGVRVLNEQFF	TGTGCCAGCAGCTTAGGGGTCAGAGTACTCAATGAGCAGTTCTTC
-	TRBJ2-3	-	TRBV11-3	CASSRGATDTQYF	TGTGCCAGCTCTAGGGGGGCCACAGATACGCAGTATTTT
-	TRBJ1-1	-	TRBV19	CASRLGAEAFF	TGTGCCAGTAGACTAGGGGCTGAAGCTTTCTTT
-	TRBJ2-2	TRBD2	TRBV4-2	CASSDLTSGRFGGELFF	TGTGCCAGCAGCGATCTCACTAGCGGGAGGTTCGGCGGGGAGCTGTTTTTT
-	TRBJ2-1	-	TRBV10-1	CASSEGSEQFF	TGCGCCAGCAGTGAGGGGAGTGAGCAGTTCTTC
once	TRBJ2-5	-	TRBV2	CASMSFGGLQETQYF	TGTGCCAGCATGTCATTTGGGGGGCTCCAAGAGACCCAGTACTTC